This T cell receptor (beta chain) was sequenced during a study of cytomegalovirus exposure and HLA in healthy donors (dated by TCRdb to about 2017). As for the study more broadly: In an earlier analysis of roughly 590 of the donors, about 260 Gb of sequence data and 90 million to 120 million unique TCR beta sequences from about 190 million T cells were reported. An earlier analysis of approximately 500 of the donors applied high-throughput TCR beta sequencing to assess whether each TCR beta V gene segment acted as functional or pseudogenic. In a later genetic analysis, genome-wide SNP genotypes for about 60% of the 666 donors were used, and that subset was treated as a discovery cohort. Along with the approximately 700-subject first cohort, a separate validation cohort of over a hundred different subjects was used. HLA typing covered class I and class II loci at four-digit resolution. To predict cytomegalovirus infection status, the study brought together high-throughput TCR immunosequencing, statistical association of individual TCRs with disease status, and machine learning. A later analysis re-examined previously published TCR beta repertoires from more than 600 donors and added high-resolution HLA genotyping to investigate patterns of TCR occurrence. About five DR-DQ haplotypes were treated as single units for association and clustering because of strong linkage in the cohort. Every discovery cohort repertoire had been produced on one sequencing platform. Using immunosequencing, the study profiled T cell repertoires from about 620 subjects and related those repertoires to cytomegalovirus serostatus. The number of typed donors differed by locus: roughly 629-640 for A, B, C, DRB1 and DQB1; approximately 540 for DQA1; roughly 600 for DPA1; and roughly 450 for DPB1. Donor age, sex, ethnicity and CMV serostatus were compiled together with the repertoire data. The study aimed to test whether signatures of past pathogen exposure could be identified by cataloging public T cell receptors. Across about 380 genotyped donors of the cohort, an average of roughly 230,000 unique TCR beta nucleotide sequences per donor were sequenced, and roughly a sixth of those sequences were non-productive. Of the 398 genotyped donors, 75% to 85% were placed in the genetic ancestry cluster associated with self-reported Caucasian donors. The later analysis used no new phenotypic data to find candidate immune exposures, relying instead on TCR beta sequences and their occurrence across donors. About 310 gigabases of sequencing data and tens of millions of unique TCR sequences were included in an early release covering 500 to 750 HLA-typed donors.

The library was made by the immunoSEQ multiplex PCR assay. A mixture of 60 forward primers for TCR Vbeta segments and 13 reverse primers for TCR Jbeta segments was used in the multiplex PCR. The CDR3 region of rearranged TCR beta genes was amplified from genomic DNA with a multiplex PCR assay. The amplified TCR beta libraries were sequenced on the Illumina HiSeq System as 87-base-pair reads. In the original analysis: Across the 666 repertoires, a later analysis counted roughly 77 million unique TCR beta chains, 8.5 million to 12 million of which were shared by at least two donors. To remove PCR and sequencing errors, raw reads were error-corrected and collapsed into unique sequences using a nearest-neighbor algorithm that merged closely related sequences. Alignment of CDR3 sequences to IMGT reference sequences was used to assign V, D and J gene segments. Each retained sequence needed at least a six-nucleotide match to both a V gene segment and a J gene segment. A rearrangement was called productive if the CDR3 had no stop codons and remained in frame with V and J, and every other rearrangement was called non-productive. CDR3 was defined by IMGT convention, running from the second conserved V-encoded cysteine to the conserved J-encoded phenylalanine. Sequences without an unambiguous match to a single V gene segment were excluded from the earlier analysis of approximately 560 of the donors. An earlier analysis of 587 of the donors classified V segments as functional when productive rearrangements were above 56.7% and as segregating when the standard deviation between donors was above 5%. A statistical classification framework was developed to diagnose cytomegalovirus status using the catalog of TCR beta chain sequences. A later analysis assigned V and J genes by comparing TCR nucleotide sequences with IMGT/GENE-DB human TR gene sequences. In a later analysis, CDR3 sequences and most-parsimonious VDJ recombination scenarios were assigned using the TCRdist pipeline. In a later analysis, each TCR beta chain was defined by its CDR3 amino acid sequence together with its V-gene family, and reads without a unique V-gene family were excluded. To address suspected cross-contamination and a sequencing artifact, a later analysis removed 592 highly shared, low-generation-probability nucleotide sequences. In a later analysis, a clonal expansion index was calculated for each public chain from normalized within-repertoire ranks of inferred template counts. A later analysis computed generation probabilities with a VDJ recombination model fitted to out-of-frame rearrangements, and checked the results against IGoR. Hypergeometric tests were used in a later analysis to score TCR-TCR, TCR-HLA and TCR-CMV co-occurrence, with a repertoire-size bias correction applied to the TCR pairs. False discovery rates were estimated in a later analysis by permuting HLA or CMV assignments 20 times. In a later analysis, co-occurring TCRs were grouped using DBSCAN, with TCRdist sequence similarity added in when clustering inside HLA-allele-positive subsets. For co-occurrence clustering, repertoires with fewer than 30,000 or more than 120,000 public chains were excluded, along with roughly 5 repertoires with anomalous nucleotide sharing. The immuneACCESS repertoire file appears here via TCRdb, limited to in-frame rearrangements. These files lack a portion of the clones; in checked studies, under half of the deficit traces to unresolved V genes, and the cause of the others is not known. V, J and clone size are taken as reported in that table, and D and trimming were inferred from the DNA itself. This sample is represented by about 140,000 clones; just under 80% of them were singletons. The top ten clones comprise 4.5% to 5% of the sample.

As for this clone: Its antigen is currently not known. No clone much larger than this one lies a single base away; base qualities are absent.

In total, roughly 670 healthy bone marrow donors made up the cohort. At the time of sampling, every cohort member was nominally healthy, though immune exposures that went unrecorded were likely present. Of the 600 or so cohort members, approximately 290 had a positive CMV serostatus and approximately 370 had a negative one, while no CMV serostatus was recorded for the donor. Each donor provided a peripheral blood sample, and peripheral blood mononuclear cells were used for TCR beta sequencing. Genomic DNA was extracted from the blood cell samples with the Qiagen DNeasy Blood Extraction Kit. The CDR3 holds 20 amino acids from the cysteine to the phenylalanine. Only the CDR3 part of the read is kept: 60 bases, read in frame from the first base. V lost 2 bases and J lost 0 bases, and the count of bases not matched to a germline gene is 12. CDR1 SGHNT and CDR2 YYREEE were looked up in the germline V gene (reference sequence).

General study outcomes and caveats: The authors suggested that the approach could potentially be extended to other disease states and immunological phenotypes. In a later analysis, several top co-occurrence clusters were reported to appear linked to parvovirus B19, influenza, CMV and Epstein-Barr virus. V-gene and J-gene trimming of TCR beta chains was associated with a missense DCLRE1C variant in a later genetic analysis, and the association was replicated in an independent cohort. HLA typing was unavailable for some donors at each locus, so association tests used only the typed subset. In a later analysis, HLA-associated TCR beta chains were found to be more clonally expanded and to have lower generation probabilities than equally common non-associated chains. According to a later analysis, TCR association rates differed among HLA loci, with DRB1 alleles showing the most associated TCRs and HLA-C alleles showing the fewest. Most CMV-associated TCR beta chains appeared to be HLA-restricted in a later analysis, and the HLA associations seemed to be driven largely by CMV exposure. Strong co-occurrence of HLA alleles, especially DR and DQ, made assigning TCR associations to individual alleles difficult. A total of about 180 TCR beta chains were listed by the study as associated with cytomegalovirus. In an earlier analysis of some 540 of the donors, most TCR beta V segments appeared in productive rearrangements about 90% or about 30% of the time, broadly matching IMGT annotations. Linkage disequilibrium might explain the correlated functional status among segregating V segments, but an unknown experimental factor could not be excluded. In a later analysis, some 17,000 TCR beta sequences were associated with specific HLA alleles at a false discovery rate of 0.05. Presence/absence analyses assumed roughly uniform sequencing depth across donors, an assumption that may not hold. A cluster of highly shared sequence variants was judged likely to be a technical artifact of the sequencing pipeline. Compared with the 666-donor mean, donors in an Asian-associated ancestry cluster had fewer N-insertions in productive TCRs, according to a later genetic analysis. In vitro tests confirmed that a few of the cytomegalovirus-associated TCR beta chains recognize cytomegalovirus antigens. A further reported finding was that TCR beta sequences accurately predicted the HLA-A and HLA-B alleles for most subjects in the first cohort. Because counts were too low, some 17 rarely observed V segments, including chromosome 9 orphons, were left out of the earlier analysis of roughly 600 of the donors. Only TCR beta chains were sequenced in this cohort, and the absence of alpha or paired-chain data limited detectable features. While some public TCRs were present in many individuals, most TCR sequences turned up only very rarely across donors. In both the original and validation cohorts, the classifier was reported to diagnose cytomegalovirus status with high specificity and sensitivity. For the cohort, immune exposure information was limited to CMV serostatus. Because the 87-base-pair reads could not distinguish some IMGT-functional V segments, including TRBV6-2 and TRBV6-3, those segments were excluded.

Material: PBMCs. The chain links TRBV5-4 with TRBJ2-7; 15 bases in the middle match TRBD2. The TCR comes from a man aged 25-45 years in good health. The bases read TGTGCCAGCAGCTTTTCTTTTCCGGGACTAGCGGGAGGTCCCTCCTACGAGCAGTACTTC. Protein translation: CASSFSFPGLAGGPSYEQYF.